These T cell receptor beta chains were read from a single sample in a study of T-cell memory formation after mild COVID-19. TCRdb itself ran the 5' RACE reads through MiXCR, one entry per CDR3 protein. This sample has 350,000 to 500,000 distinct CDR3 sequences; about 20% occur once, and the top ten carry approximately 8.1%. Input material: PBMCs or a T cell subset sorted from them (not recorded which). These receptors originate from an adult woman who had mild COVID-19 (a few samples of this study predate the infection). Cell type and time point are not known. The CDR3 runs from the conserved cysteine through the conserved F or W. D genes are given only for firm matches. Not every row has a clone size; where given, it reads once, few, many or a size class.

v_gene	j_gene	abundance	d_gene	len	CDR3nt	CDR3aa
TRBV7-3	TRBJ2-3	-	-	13	TGTGCCAGCAGCTTGGCAGGGATGGACACGCAGTATTTT	CASSLAGMDTQYF
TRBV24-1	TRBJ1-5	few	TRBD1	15	TGTGCCACCAGTGCAGACAGGGGGCGCGGACAGCCCCAGCATTTT	CATSADRGRGQPQHF
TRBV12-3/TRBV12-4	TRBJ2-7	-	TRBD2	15	TGTGCCAGCAGTTTGGGGGCGGGAGGCCGTGACGAGCAGTACTTC	CASSLGAGGRDEQYF
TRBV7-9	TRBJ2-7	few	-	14	TGTGCCAGCACCGCGGACTCGCGGTCCTACGAGCAGTACTTC	CASTADSRSYEQYF
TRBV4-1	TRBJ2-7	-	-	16	TGCGCCAGCAGCCAAGATGAGGGGGGGGCGTCCTACGAGCAGTACTTC	CASSQDEGGASYEQYF
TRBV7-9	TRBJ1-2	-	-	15	TGTGCCAGCAGCTTAGCGACAGCGGTCCTATATGGCTACACCTTC	CASSLATAVLYGYTF
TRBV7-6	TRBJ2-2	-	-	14	TGTGCCAGCAGCTTAGTGGTAGCCGCCGGGGAGCTGTTTTTT	CASSLVVAAGELFF
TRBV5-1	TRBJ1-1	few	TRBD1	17	TGCGCCAGCAGCCCAAAATGGATGGGACAGAGGAACACTGAAGCTTTCTTT	CASSPKWMGQRNTEAFF
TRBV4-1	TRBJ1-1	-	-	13	TGCGCCAGCAGCCAAGATTGGGAGGGGGAAGCTTTCTTT	CASSQDWEGEAFF
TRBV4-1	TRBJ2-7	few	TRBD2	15	TGCGCCAGCAGCCAAGGCGGGGGTCTCTCCTACGAGCAGTACTTC	CASSQGGGLSYEQYF
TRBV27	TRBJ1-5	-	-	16	TGTGCCAGCAGACGAACCGGGGGGTTTGAAAATCAGCCCCAGCATTTT	CASRRTGGFENQPQHF
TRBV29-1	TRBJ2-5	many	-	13	TGCAGCGTTGAGGCCCATCCTGGGGAGAGCCAGTACTTC	CSVEAHPGESQYF
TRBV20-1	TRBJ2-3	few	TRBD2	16	TGCAGTGCTTCGTCCAAGCTAGCGGGAGTATCAGATACGCAGTATTTT	CSASSKLAGVSDTQYF
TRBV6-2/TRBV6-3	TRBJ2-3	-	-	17	TGTGCCAGCAGTGGGCCATGGGACTCCCGTGCCACAGATACGCAGTATTTT	CASSGPWDSRATDTQYF
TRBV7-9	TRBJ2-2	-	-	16	TGTGCCAGCAGCTTCCCTCAGGGTCTGCACACCGGGGAGCTGTTTTTT	CASSFPQGLHTGELFF
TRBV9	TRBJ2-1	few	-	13	TGTGCCAGCAGCGTAAATTTTTTTGGGGAGCAGTTCTTC	CASSVNFFGEQFF